This TCR beta chain was found in a study of human T cells and chemical hapten exposure. Study-wide findings and caveats: TCRs at high frequency, those above 1 in 1000, did not change with DPC sensitization.

CDR1 MNHEY and CDR2 SMNVEV come from the germline V gene (reference sequence). This CDR3 has 16 amino acids. V lost 6 bases to trimming and J lost 3 bases; unmatched junction nucleotides: 12. The time point here: patch test 1, 2 weeks after DPC sensitization. As for treatment: therapeutic diphenylcyclopropenone sensitization with weekly scalp DPC. A single record per CDR3 protein comes from TCRdb applying MiXCR to the RACE reads. The sample consists of 180,000 or so distinct CDR3 sequences, approximately 20% of them appearing once. As regards this clonotype: Its antigen is undetermined.

The chain links TRBV27 to TRBJ1-1, with 8 nucleotides matching TRBD1. The sequence was obtained from a woman between 45 and 65 years old with alopecia areata. Some clones in this sample may be carry-over from other donors' samples. Source: whole blood, taken in connection with sensitization to the hapten diphenylcyclopropenone (DPC). In DNA, the CDR3 is TGTGCCAGCAGGGGCAGGGGGCCGCTTGTTGACACTGAAGCTTTCTTT. Translated, it gives CASRGRGPLVDTEAFF.